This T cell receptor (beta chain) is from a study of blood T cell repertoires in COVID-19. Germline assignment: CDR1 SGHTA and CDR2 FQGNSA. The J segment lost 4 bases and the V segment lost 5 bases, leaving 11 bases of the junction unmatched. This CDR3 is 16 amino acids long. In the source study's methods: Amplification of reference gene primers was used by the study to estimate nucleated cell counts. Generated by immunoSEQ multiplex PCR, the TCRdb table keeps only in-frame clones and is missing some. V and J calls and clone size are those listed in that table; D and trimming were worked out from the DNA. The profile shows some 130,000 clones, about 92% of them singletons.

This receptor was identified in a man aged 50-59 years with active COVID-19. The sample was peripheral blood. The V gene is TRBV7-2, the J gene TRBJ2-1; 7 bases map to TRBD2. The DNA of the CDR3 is TGTGCCAGCAGCAGTAAGGCGGGGGTGCAATACAATGAGCAGTTCTTC. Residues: CASSSKAGVQYNEQFF.